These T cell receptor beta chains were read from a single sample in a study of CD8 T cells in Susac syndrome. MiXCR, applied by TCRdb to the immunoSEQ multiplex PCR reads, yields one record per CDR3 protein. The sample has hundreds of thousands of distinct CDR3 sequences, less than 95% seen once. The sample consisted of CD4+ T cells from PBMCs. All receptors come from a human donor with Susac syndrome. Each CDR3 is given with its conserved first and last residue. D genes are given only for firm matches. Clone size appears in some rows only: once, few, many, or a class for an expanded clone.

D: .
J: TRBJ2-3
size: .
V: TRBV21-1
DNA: TGTGCCAGCAGCAAAATCTACGGGCAGCTCGGGACAGATACGCAGTATTTT
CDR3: CASSKIYGQLGTDTQYF

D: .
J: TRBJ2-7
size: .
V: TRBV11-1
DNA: TGTGCCAGCTTACAGGCCCCCTCCTACGAGCAGTACTTC
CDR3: CASLQAPSYEQYF

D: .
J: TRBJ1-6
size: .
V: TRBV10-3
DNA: TGTGCCATCAGCCAGGGTAGTTCGGCACCCCTCCACTTT
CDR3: CAISQGSSAPLHF

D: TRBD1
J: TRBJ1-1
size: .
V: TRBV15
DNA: TGTGCCACCAGCAGAGGGACAGGGGTATACACTGAAGCTTTCTTT
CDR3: CATSRGTGVYTEAFF

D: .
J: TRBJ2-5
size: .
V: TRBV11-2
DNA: TGTGCCAGCAGCCGTGACTACCTCCAAGAGACCCAGTACTTC
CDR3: CASSRDYLQETQYF

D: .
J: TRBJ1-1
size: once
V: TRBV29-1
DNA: TGCAGCGTTGAGAGGGTGAGCACTGAAGCTTTCTTT
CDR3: CSVERVSTEAFF

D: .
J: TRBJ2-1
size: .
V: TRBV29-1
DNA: TGCAGCGAGTCCAGGGGACACAATGAGCAGTTCTTC
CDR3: CSESRGHNEQFF

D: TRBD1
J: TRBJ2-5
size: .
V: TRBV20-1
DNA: TGCAGTGCTAGAGAGGAACAGGGGGCTGGGGAGACCCAGTACTTC
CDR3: CSAREEQGAGETQYF

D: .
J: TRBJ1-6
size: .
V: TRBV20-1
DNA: TGCAGTGCCACGACAGGTGGGGCCTCACCCCTCCACTTT
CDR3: CSATTGGASPLHF

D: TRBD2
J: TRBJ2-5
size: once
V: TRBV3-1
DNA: TGTGCCAGCAGCTTTACGGAAGGACTAGCCTGGGAGACCCAGTACTTC
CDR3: CASSFTEGLAWETQYF

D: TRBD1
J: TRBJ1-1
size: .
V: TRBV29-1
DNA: TGCAGCGGGGGGAGGGGGCAAGGGAACACTGAAGCTTTCTTT
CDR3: CSGGRGQGNTEAFF

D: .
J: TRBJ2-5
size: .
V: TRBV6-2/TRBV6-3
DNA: TGTGCCAGCAGTTACTCGCGAGAGACCCAGTACTTC
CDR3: CASSYSRETQYF

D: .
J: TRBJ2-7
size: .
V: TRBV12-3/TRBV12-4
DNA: TGTGCCAGCAGCGGGAGCGTTTCCTACGAGCAGTACTTC
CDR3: CASSGSVSYEQYF

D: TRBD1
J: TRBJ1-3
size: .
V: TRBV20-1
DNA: TGCAGTGCTAGAGACCTGGACAGGGGGACTGGAAACACCATATATTTT
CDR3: CSARDLDRGTGNTIYF

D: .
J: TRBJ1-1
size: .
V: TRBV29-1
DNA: TGCAGCGGCCTCGGGACCCTCATGAACACTGAAGCTTTCTTT
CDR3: CSGLGTLMNTEAFF

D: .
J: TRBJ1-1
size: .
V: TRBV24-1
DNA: TGTGCCACCAGTGTATCGGGGGACACTGAAGCTTTCTTT
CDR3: CATSVSGDTEAFF

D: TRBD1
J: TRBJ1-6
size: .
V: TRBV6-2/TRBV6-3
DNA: TGTGCCAGCAATGACCACAGGGGAGAAGGAAATTCACCCCTCCACTTT
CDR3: CASNDHRGEGNSPLHF

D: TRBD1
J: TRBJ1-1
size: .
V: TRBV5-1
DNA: TGCGCCAGCAGCTATGGGACAGTTGGGAACACTGAAGCTTTCTTT
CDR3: CASSYGTVGNTEAFF

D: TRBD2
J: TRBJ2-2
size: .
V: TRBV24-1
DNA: TGTGCCACCAACGGGGGGACCGGGGAGCTGTTTTTT
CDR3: CATNGGTGELFF

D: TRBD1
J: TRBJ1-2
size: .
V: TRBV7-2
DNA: TGTGCCAGCAGCTTGTGGACAGGATCTAACTATGGCTACACCTTC
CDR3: CASSLWTGSNYGYTF

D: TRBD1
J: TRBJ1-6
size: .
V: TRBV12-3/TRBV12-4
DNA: TGTGCCAGCAGTGGGGACAGTAATTCACCCCTCCACTTT
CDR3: CASSGDSNSPLHF

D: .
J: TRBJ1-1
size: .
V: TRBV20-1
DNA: TGCAGTGCTGCCCGGGCCACGAACACTGAAGCTTTCTTT
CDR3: CSAARATNTEAFF

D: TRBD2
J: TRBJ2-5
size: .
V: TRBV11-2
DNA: TGTGCCAGCAGCTCGCGCGGGAGGGGTCTAGAGACCCAGTACTTC
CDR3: CASSSRGRGLETQYF

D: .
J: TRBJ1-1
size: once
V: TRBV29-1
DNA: TGCAGCGTTACCCGCCGTAGTGAAGCTTTCTTT
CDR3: CSVTRRSEAFF

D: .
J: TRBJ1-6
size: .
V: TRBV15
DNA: TGTGCCACCAGCAGTCGGTCTCCACCCGGGTCACCCCTCCACTTT
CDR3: CATSSRSPPGSPLHF

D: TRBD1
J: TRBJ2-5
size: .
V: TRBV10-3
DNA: TGTGCCATCAGACCAGACAGGGGAGAGGAGACCCAGTACTTC
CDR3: CAIRPDRGEETQYF

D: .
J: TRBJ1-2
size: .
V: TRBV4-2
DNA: TGTGCCAGCAGCTCAAGTGCAGGAGGTGGCTACACCTTC
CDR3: CASSSSAGGGYTF

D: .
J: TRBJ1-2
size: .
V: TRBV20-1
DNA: TGCAGTGCTGTCAGTATCAGGGGTCAATATGGCTACACCTTC
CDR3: CSAVSIRGQYGYTF

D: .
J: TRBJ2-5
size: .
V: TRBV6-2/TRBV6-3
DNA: TGTGCCAGCAGTTCAACTAAAGAGACCCAGTACTTC
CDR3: CASSSTKETQYF

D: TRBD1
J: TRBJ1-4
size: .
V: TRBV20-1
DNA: TGCAGTGCCGCAGGGGGACTCAATGAAAAACTGTTTTTT
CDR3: CSAAGGLNEKLFF

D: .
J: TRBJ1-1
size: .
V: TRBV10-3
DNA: TGTGCCATCAGTGGTTCAGGGGAGGGGGACACTGAAGCTTTCTTT
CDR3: CAISGSGEGDTEAFF

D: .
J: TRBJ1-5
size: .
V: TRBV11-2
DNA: TGTGCCAGCAGCCCATCCTTGGGACAACAGCCCCAGCATTTT
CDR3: CASSPSLGQQPQHF

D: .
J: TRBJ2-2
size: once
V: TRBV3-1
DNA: TGTGCCAGCAGCCAAGACCGCAGGGGCACCGGGGAGCTGTTTTTT
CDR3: CASSQDRRGTGELFF

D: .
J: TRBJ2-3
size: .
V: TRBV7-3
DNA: TGTGCCAGCAGCTTAGGTGTTGGGTCGGGAACAGATACGCAGTATTTT
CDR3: CASSLGVGSGTDTQYF

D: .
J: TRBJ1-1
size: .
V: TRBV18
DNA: TGTGCCAGCTCACCGGTACGTCTCACTGAAGCTTTCTTT
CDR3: CASSPVRLTEAFF

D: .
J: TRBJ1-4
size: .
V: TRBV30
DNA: TGTGCCTGGAGGCCTGGCGAAGGGATGGGAGAAAAACTGTTTTTT
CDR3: CAWRPGEGMGEKLFF

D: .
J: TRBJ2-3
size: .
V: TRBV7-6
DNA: TGTGCCAGCAGCTTAGCTCGCTCAGATACGCAGTATTTT
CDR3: CASSLARSDTQYF

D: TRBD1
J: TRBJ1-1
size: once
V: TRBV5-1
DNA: TGCGCCAGCAGCTTGTTTTTGGGGACGGGACAGGAGGCTTTCTTT
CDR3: CASSLFLGTGQEAFF

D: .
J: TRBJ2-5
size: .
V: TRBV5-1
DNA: TGCGCCAGCAGCTTGGACAGTGTAGGAGAGACCCAGTACTTC
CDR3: CASSLDSVGETQYF

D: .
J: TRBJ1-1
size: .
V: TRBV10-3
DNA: TGTGCCATCAGTGAGTCAACAGGAATCTCGGCTTTCTTT
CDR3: CAISESTGISAFF

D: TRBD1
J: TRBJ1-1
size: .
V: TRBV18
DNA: TGTGCCAGCTCACCAGACAGGGCGAGGACTGAAGCTTTCTTT
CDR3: CASSPDRARTEAFF

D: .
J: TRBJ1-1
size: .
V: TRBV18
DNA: TGTGCCAGCTCACCAAAAGGGAACACTGAAGCTTTCTTT
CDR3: CASSPKGNTEAFF

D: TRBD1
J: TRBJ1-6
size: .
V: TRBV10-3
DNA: TGTGCCATCAGAGGACAGGGCGGACCCCTCCACTTT
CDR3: CAIRGQGGPLHF

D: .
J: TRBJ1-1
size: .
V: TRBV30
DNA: TGTGCCTGGAGTGTTCTGACAAGGCTGGGTATTGAAGCTTTCTTT
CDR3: CAWSVLTRLGIEAFF